The 24 T cell receptor beta chains given below trace back to one sample, sequenced in a study of CD8 T cells in ankylosing spondylitis. Study results and caveats: Characteristic of ankylosing spondylitis blood, it appeared, was a TCR beta motif comprising several highly homologous variants.

TCRdb re-derived calls from the 5' RACE reads in MiXCR, one entry per CDR3 protein. The sample has some 700,000 distinct CDR3 sequences, over 15% seen once. Antigens of these TCRs are unknown. The sequenced material came from blood, either unsorted or a sorted T cell fraction (not recorded which). Receptors originate from a male donor with ankylosing spondylitis.

The J gene is TRBJ2-5, the V gene TRBV7-3, with 7 bases fitting TRBD2. Per germline, CDR1 SGHTA and CDR2 FQGTGA. The CDR3 has 14 residues. Unmatched junction bases numbered 5, after V lost 2 bases and J lost 5 bases. This CDR3 is CASSLFGGLETQYF. CDR3 nucleotide sequence: TGTGCCAGCAGCTTATTCGGGGGGTTGGAGACCCAGTACTTC.

This clonotype was seen only a few times. This chain's CDR3 is CASSPGARVNNEQFF. The CDR3 DNA reads as TGCGCCAGCAGTCCGGGGGCGCGGGTAAACAATGAGCAGTTCTTC. This sequence joins TRBV5-1 and TRBJ2-1, with D perhaps being TRBD1 or TRBD2 (6 bases each). CDR1 SGHRS and CDR2 YFSETQ come from the germline V gene. The germline V and J ends were trimmed by 5 bases and 5 bases, with 17 bases remaining between them. The CDR3 extends over 15 amino acids. The entire variable domain, with the rest obtained from reference TRBV5-1 and TRBJ2-1, is as follows: KAGVTQTPRYLIKTRGQQVTLSCSPISGHRSVSWYQQTPGQGLQFLFEYFSETQRNKGNFPGRFSGRQFSNSRSEMNVSTLELGDSALYLCASSPGARVNNEQFFGPGTRLTVL.

This clonotype was seen a few times. The chain employs TRBV7-9 and TRBJ2-1; possible D gene TRBD1, 5 bases. Germline V gene lookup returns CDR1 SEHNR and CDR2 FQNEAQ (reference sequence). The CDR3 loop spans 14 amino acids. Trimming took 1 base from V and 8 from J, leaving 12 bases between them. The CDR3: CASSLESGPHEQFF. For the CDR3, the DNA is TGTGCCAGCAGCTTAGAGTCAGGGCCCCATGAGCAGTTCTTC. The full variable domain, rest sourced from reference TRBV7-9 and TRBJ2-1, is DTGVSQNPRHKITKRGQNVTFRCDPISEHNRLYWYRQTLGQGPEFLTYFQNEAQLEKSRLLSDRFSAERPKGSFSTLEIQRTEQGDSAMYLCASSLESGPHEQFFGPGTRLTVL.

There are a few counts of this clonotype. The gene calls are TRBV19 and TRBJ1-1; 7 positions match TRBD1. Per the germline V gene, CDR1 is LNHDA and CDR2 is SQIVND (reference sequence). Germline trimming cut 6 bases from V and 5 bases from J; bases unmatched to any gene: 6. The CDR3 loop spans 13 amino acids. CDR3: CASREGAITEAFF. DNA for the CDR3: TGTGCCAGTAGAGAGGGGGCGATAACTGAAGCTTTCTTT.

This clonotype was observed a few times. V usage is TRBV4-2 and J usage is TRBJ2-4; D possibly corresponds to TRBD1 (5 bases). Germline assignment: CDR1 LGHNA and CDR2 YNFKEQ. Trimming stripped 1 base from V and 6 bases from J, with 10 bases between. This CDR3 spans 14 amino acids. The CDR3 DNA is TGTGCCAGCAGCCAAGCAGGGTCCATAAACATTCAGTACTTC. Translated, it gives CASSQAGSINIQYF.

There are a few counts of this clonotype. The J gene is TRBJ2-7, the V gene TRBV20-1; 8 bases are shared with TRBD1. The CDR3 sequence is 15 residues long. Germline V lookup: CDR1 DFQATT, CDR2 SNEGSKA (reference sequence). V lost 6 bases and J lost 3; bases outside the gene matches: 13. CDR3 nucleotide sequence: TGCAGTGCCAGATCTCAGGGGGCGGCGGACTACGAGCAGTACTTC. Protein product: CSARSQGAADYEQYF.

This clonotype turned up a few times. V and J are TRBV29-1 and TRBJ2-7, with 12 bases that match TRBD2. From germline, CDR1 is SQVTM and CDR2 ANQGSEA. This CDR3 comprises 14 residues. The junction had 1 base not matched to a gene; V was cut back by 4 bases and J by 0 bases. DNA of the CDR3: TGCAGCGTTGGGGGACTAGCGGGCTCCTACGAGCAGTACTTC. Protein: CSVGGLAGSYEQYF.

V and J are TRBV6-2 or TRBV6-3 and TRBJ1-1, with a weak D call TRBD1 (5 bases). Looked up from germline, CDR1 is MNHEY and CDR2 is SVGEGT. V was clipped by 10 bases and J by 1 base, with 16 bases between them. The CDR3 is 14 amino acids. The CDR3 DNA sequence: TGTGCCACCAGGGATCGTTTGGGGAACACTGAAGCTTTCTTT. The encoded protein is CATRDRLGNTEAFF.

A few counts support this clonotype. The V call is TRBV20-1, the J call TRBJ2-1, with D perhaps given as TRBD1 or TRBD2 (5 bases each). The V gene's germline CDR1 is DFQATT and CDR2 SNEGSKA (reference sequence). The CDR3 sequence is 16 residues long. The V and J ends lost 8 bases and 4 bases respectively, with 24 bases between them. DNA of the CDR3: TGCAGTACCTACCCCCCCCGGGGCGCCGTATACAATGAGCAGTTCTTC. Translated, it gives CSTYPPRGAVYNEQFF.

This clonotype was detected ten times or more. This chain uses TRBV6-1 with TRBJ1-5, with D possibly matching TRBD1 (5 bases). Germline V gene data show CDR1 as MNHNS and CDR2 as SASEGT. With 3 bases removed from V and 4 bases from J, the gap between germline ends came to 10 bases. This CDR3 region has 14 residues. The CDR3 sequence is CASSELTENQPQHF. Here the CDR3 DNA reads TGTGCCAGCAGTGAGTTGACAGAAAATCAGCCCCAGCATTTT.

This clonotype came up many times. This chain links TRBV7-8 with TRBJ2-5; unclear D gene. This CDR3 is built from 12 residues. Germline CDR1 SGHVS, CDR2 FQNEAQ. V was cut by 0 bases and J by 5 bases, with 4 bases left in between. CDR3: CASSLAAETQYF. In DNA, the CDR3 is TGTGCCAGCAGCTTAGCGGCGGAGACCCAGTACTTC.

This clonotype was seen only a few times. The chain uses TRBV7-9 and TRBJ2-5, with D perhaps TRBD2 (6 bases). The V end was cut by 6 bases, the J end by 1 base, with 9 bases between. Per germline, CDR1 SEHNR and CDR2 FQNEAQ (reference sequence). The CDR3 is 13 residues long. This CDR3 reads CASRMGLQETQYF. In DNA form, the CDR3 reads TGTGCCAGCAGAATGGGACTCCAAGAGACCCAGTACTTC.

The chain uses TRBV7-6 and TRBJ1-1; 7 bases line up with TRBD1. Germline CDR1 SGHVS, CDR2 FNYEAQ. V shed 5 bases, J shed 1 base, and the junction held 7 bases outside the gene matches. The CDR3 has 15 amino acids. This CDR3 reads CASSAWDSQNTEAFF. The DNA of the CDR3 is TGTGCCAGCAGCGCATGGGACAGCCAGAACACTGAAGCTTTCTTT.

The V gene is TRBV27, the J gene TRBJ2-6, with no clear D. This CDR3 comprises 15 residues. Trimming pared 2 bases from V and 2 bases from J, leaving 7 bases between. Germline loops: CDR1 MNHEY, CDR2 SMNVEV (reference sequence). The CDR3 region is CASSLTAAGANVLTF. CDR3 DNA: TGTGCCAGCAGTTTAACGGCTGCTGGGGCCAACGTCCTGACTTTC.

The chain is built from TRBV7-2 and TRBJ2-7; D not resolved. CDR3 size: 15 residues. Trimming took 0 bases from V and 4 from J, leaving 13 bases between them. CDR1 is SGHTA and CDR2 is FQGNSA in the germline V gene. CDR3: CASSLAIDSAYEQYF. The CDR3 DNA sequence: TGTGCCAGCAGCTTAGCGATCGACTCGGCTTACGAGCAGTACTTC.

V usage is TRBV5-5 and J usage is TRBJ1-6; D is unresolved. The CDR3 totals 14 residues. Germline CDR1 SGHKS, CDR2 YYEKEE (reference sequence). Trimming took off 3 bases at V and 10 bases at J, with 14 bases between the two ends. As DNA, the CDR3 is TGTGCCAGCAGCTCGGCGGGCGGTCTATCACCCCTCCACTTT. Amino acids: CASSSAGGLSPLHF.

This chain joins TRBV29-1 and TRBJ2-2, with D possibly matching TRBD1 (5 bases). CDR1 and CDR2 (germline): SQVTM, ANQGSEA. Deletions cut 7 bases from V and 3 bases from J, with 9 bases between. The CDR3 covers 12 residues. CDR3: CSAETDTGELFF. Written as DNA, the CDR3 is TGCAGCGCGGAGACAGACACCGGGGAGCTGTTTTTT.

This chain links TRBV4-1 with TRBJ2-1, with TRBD2 identical over 16 bases. The CDR3 contains 21 residues. Germline assignment: CDR1 MGHRA and CDR2 YSYEKL. Trimming at V came to 2 bases and at J to 4 bases, leaving 14 bases not matched to a gene. The DNA of the CDR3 is TGCGCCAGCAGCCAACTGAGGACAGGGACTAGCGGGAGGGCCGCTTACAATGAGCAGTTCTTC. Encoded protein: CASSQLRTGTSGRAAYNEQFF.

The genes are TRBV3-1 and TRBJ2-7; D call uncertain. Germline V gives CDR1 LGHDT, CDR2 YNNKEL (reference sequence). The CDR3 extends over 11 amino acids. Trimming removed 1 base from V and 12 bases from J, with 10 bases in between. The CDR3 nucleotides read TGTGCCAGCAGCCAAGGGGAACGGCCGTACTTC. It translates to CASSQGERPYF.

This clonotype occurred a few times. The rearrangement uses TRBV5-6 and TRBJ1-2; TRBD1 matches 9 bases. There are 17 residues in the CDR3. Germline V gene lookup returns CDR1 SGHDT and CDR2 YYEEEE. The trim removed 4 bases at V and 2 bases at J, leaving 12 bases unmatched. CDR3 in DNA: TGTGCCAGCAGCCGGGTAGCGGGACAGGGAACGAACTATGGCTACACCTTC. Amino acids: CASSRVAGQGTNYGYTF.

V gene TRBV7-2 combines with J gene TRBJ1-5; D call uncertain. This CDR3 is built from 13 residues. CDR1 and CDR2 from the germline V gene are SGHTA and FQGNSA. The V gene lost 5 bases and the J gene lost 3 bases, with 8 bases spanning the gap. The CDR3 protein is CASSPRTNQPQHF. CDR3 nucleotide sequence: TGTGCCAGCAGCCCGCGGACCAATCAGCCCCAGCATTTT. Looking up the rest from reference TRBV7-2 and TRBJ1-5 gives the full variable domain: GAGVSQSPSNKVTEKGKDVELRCDPISGHTALYWYRQSLGQGLEFLIYFQGNSAPDKSGLPSDRFSAERTGGSVSTLTIQRTQQEDSAVYLCASSPRTNQPQHFGDGTRLSIL.

For this clonotype: One end of the junction varies from germline; a read error may be responsible. The genes are TRBV7-2 and TRBJ2-7, with D tentatively TRBD2 (6 bases). The CDR3 sequence is 15 residues long. The germline V gene encodes CDR1 SGHTA and CDR2 FQGNSA. This chain's CDR3 is CSSSLNTGGTYEQYF. CDR3 nucleotide sequence: TGTTCCAGCAGCTTAAATACCGGCGGGACCTACGAGCAGTACTTC.

This chain uses TRBV2 with TRBJ1-2; D is unclear. The CDR3 is made up of 12 amino acids. V lost 2 bases and J lost 8, with 9 bases in between. CDR1 and CDR2 (germline): SNHLY, FYNNEI. CDR3 residues: CASSEWQLGYTF. The CDR3 coding sequence is TGTGCCAGCAGTGAATGGCAGCTGGGCTACACCTTC.

Ten or more counts support this clonotype. V is TRBV20-1 and J is TRBJ2-5; 9 bases line up with TRBD2. Germline V lookup: CDR1 DFQATT, CDR2 SNEGSKA (reference sequence). V was clipped by 4 bases and J by 2 bases; unmatched bases: 8. The CDR3 consists of 15 residues. In DNA form, the CDR3 reads TGCAGTGCTAACCCCACTAGCGGGCGTCAAGAGACCCAGTACTTC. This encodes CSANPTSGRQETQYF.